This T cell receptor beta chain was obtained from a study of T cells after yellow fever vaccination. The V segment lost 3 bases and the J segment 9 bases; nucleotides outside the gene matches: 2. This CDR3 is 12 amino acids long. Germline V CDR1 and CDR2: DFQATT, SNEGSKA (reference sequence). Overall study results and limits: The bulk population could contribute abundant contaminating clonotypes to FACS-sorted repertoires. A weaker but faster secondary response was observed, peaking on day 5 versus 15.

TCRdb recomputed calls from the 5' RACE reads with MiXCR, one row per CDR3 protein. The table records fewer than 450,000 distinct CDR3 sequences, approximately 4% of them present only once. At least ten counts were recorded for this clonotype. Its target is not known. The chain links TRBV20-1 to TRBJ2-5, with 12 bases fitting TRBD2. This sequence was found in a man aged 18 to 30 who received the YFV17D yellow fever vaccine. The sequencing used PBMCs, collected 5 days after the yellow fever booster vaccination. The CDR3 here is CSASSSGGAQYF. DNA of the CDR3: TGCAGTGCTAGTTCTAGCGGGGGGGCCCAGTACTTC.